One and the same sample provided the 11 T cell receptor beta chains below, sequenced in a study of blood T cell repertoires in COVID-19. TCRdb's copy holds only in-frame clones and misses some; the assay was immunoSEQ multiplex PCR. The top ten clones hold around 8% of a sample with 150,000 or so clones, 75% to 90% of them seen once. Sequenced input: peripheral blood. These TCRs come from a woman aged 55-75 years with COVID-19, enrolled during active disease.

This rearrangement joins TRBV5-1 to TRBJ2-5; D perhaps matches TRBD1 (6 bases). The CDR3 is 16 residues long. Between the trimmed V and J ends, which lost 0 bases and 1 base, there was a span of 13 bases. CDR1 and CDR2 (germline): SGHRS, YFSETQ. CDR3 nucleotide sequence: TGCGCCAGCAGCTTGGCCCCGCAGGGGCCCCAAGAGACCCAGTACTTC. This sequence encodes CASSLAPQGPQETQYF. Full variable domain (outside the CDR3, taken from reference TRBV5-1 and TRBJ2-5): KAGVTQTPRYLIKTRGQQVTLSCSPISGHRSVSWYQQTPGQGLQFLFEYFSETQRNKGNFPGRFSGRQFSNSRSEMNVSTLELGDSALYLCASSLAPQGPQETQYFGPGTRLLVL.

The gene calls are TRBV6-4 and TRBJ2-1; TRBD2 aligns across 8 bases. This CDR3 region has 19 residues. Germline values: CDR1 MRHNA, CDR2 SNTAGT. Trimming took 3 bases from V and 0 from J; bases not matched to a gene: 13. Here the CDR3 reads CASSEAAGGLSSSYNEQFF. The DNA for the CDR3 is TGTGCCAGCAGTGAGGCGGCGGGGGGCCTCTCGAGCTCCTACAATGAGCAGTTCTTC.

In its sample, this clone was seen once. CDR3 in DNA: TGTGCCAGCAGCTTAGGGGCGGGGGAGACCCAGTACTTC. This codes for CASSLGAGETQYF. V gene TRBV7-2 combines with J gene TRBJ2-5; the D gene is possibly TRBD2 (6 bases). From germline, CDR1 is SGHTA and CDR2 FQGNSA. V lost 1 base to trimming and J lost 5 bases, with 8 bases between them. The CDR3 runs 13 residues.

This sequence joins TRBV19 and TRBJ1-4; TRBD1 is a possible D gene (6 bases). V was trimmed by 7 bases and J by 0 bases, leaving 12 bases between them. Germline loops: CDR1 LNHDA, CDR2 SQIVND (reference sequence). The CDR3 consists of 15 residues. The CDR3: CASKRGGTTNEKLFF. CDR3 nucleotides: TGTGCCAGTAAAAGGGGGGGGACAACTAATGAAAAACTGTTTTTT.

The rearrangement joins TRBV15 to TRBJ2-7, with no clear D. Trimming took 0 bases from V and 1 from J, leaving 7 bases between them. The CDR3 has 14 residues. Germline lookup yields CDR1 LNHNV and CDR2 YYDKDF (reference sequence). CDR3: CATSRDADSYEQYF. For the CDR3, the DNA is TGTGCCACCAGCAGAGATGCGGATTCCTACGAGCAGTACTTC.

This clone has a single count. The chain uses TRBV19 and TRBJ2-7, with a possible D match to TRBD2 (5 bases). The CDR3 loop spans 15 amino acids. Trimming took 6 bases from V and 3 from J, leaving 18 bases between them. CDR1 LNHDA and CDR2 SQIVND come from the germline V gene (reference sequence). CDR3 DNA: TGTGCCAGTAGACGGAGTCTACAGAGGGACTACGAGCAGTACTTC. As protein: CASRRSLQRDYEQYF.

This chain connects TRBV6-5 to TRBJ1-1, with TRBD1 identical over 10 bases. V shed 8 bases and J 4 bases; nucleotides not matched to a gene: 7. CDR1 is MNHEY, CDR2 SVGAGI, per germline. This CDR3 is 14 amino acids long. CDR3 sequence: CASSRQGAFTEAFF. CDR3 in DNA: TGTGCCAGCTCAAGACAGGGGGCGTTCACTGAAGCTTTCTTT.

This chain connects TRBV7-2 to TRBJ1-2; D is perhaps TRBD1 (6 bases). The CDR3 totals 15 residues. With 3 bases removed from V and 6 bases from J, the gap between germline ends came to 17 bases. Germline values: CDR1 SGHTA, CDR2 FQGNSA. CDR3 DNA: TGTGCCAGCAGCTTGGGGCATACAGGGAACGATGGCTACACCTTC. As protein: CASSLGHTGNDGYTF.

This clone was seen a handful of times. CDR3 residues: CASSLGHTSYEQYF. The CDR3 coding sequence is TGTGCCAGCAGCTTAGGGCACACATCCTACGAGCAGTACTTC. V usage is TRBV7-2 and J usage is TRBJ2-7; the D is unclear. The CDR3 spans 14 residues. The V gene lost 1 base and the J gene lost 1 base, with 8 bases spanning the gap. Germline V gene sequence: CDR1 SGHTA, CDR2 FQGNSA. Together with reference TRBV7-2 and TRBJ2-7, the CDR3 gives the full variable domain: GAGVSQSPSNKVTEKGKDVELRCDPISGHTALYWYRQSLGQGLEFLIYFQGNSAPDKSGLPSDRFSAERTGGSVSTLTIQRTQQEDSAVYLCASSLGHTSYEQYFGPGTRLTVT.

This chain joins TRBV10-2 and TRBJ1-5; 8 nucleotides match TRBD1. The V gene's germline CDR1 is WSHSY and CDR2 SAAADI. V lost 4 bases, J lost 0 bases, and 8 bases stayed unmatched. This CDR3 contains 17 residues. The CDR3 reads CASSVTGGRDSNQPQHF. The CDR3 DNA is TGCGCCAGCAGTGTAACAGGGGGGAGGGATAGCAATCAGCCCCAGCATTTT.

The chain recombines TRBV6-5 with TRBJ1-1, with 7 bases identical to TRBD1. The V gene end was trimmed by 1 base and the J gene end by 7 bases; junction bases not matched to a gene: 6. The germline gives CDR1 MNHEY, CDR2 SVGAGI. The CDR3 covers 14 residues. In DNA, the CDR3 is TGTGCCAGCAGTTACTTTGACAGGGCCGGTGAAGCTTTCTTT. This translates into CASSYFDRAGEAFF.